This TCR beta chain was identified during a study of cytomegalovirus exposure and HLA in healthy donors. General study results and limits: At a 0.05 false discovery rate, a later analysis found 18,000 or so TCR beta sequences to be associated with HLA alleles.

As for this clone: As yet, its antigen is unknown.

It was with 60 Vbeta and 13 Jbeta primers that the PCR ran. Study processing details: Around 10 million of the roughly 80 million unique TCR beta chains counted in a later analysis were shared. The table came from immunoSEQ multiplex PCR; TCRdb's copy has only in-frame clones and leaves some out. V, J and clone size were drawn from that table, and D and trimming were deduced from the DNA. Among around 140,000 clones listed, around three quarters were seen once. The sequence derives from a man aged 40-55 years in good health and CMV-seronegative. Input material: PBMCs.

The CDR3 bases are TGTGCCAGCAGTGAGGGGACAGGAAAGCGCTACAATGAGCAGTTCTTC. Protein sequence: CASSEGTGKRYNEQFF. The V gene is TRBV2, the J gene TRBJ2-1, with 8 bases lining up with TRBD1. The germline gives CDR1 SNHLY, CDR2 FYNNEI. The J segment lost 3 bases and the V segment lost 3 bases, leaving 7 bases of the junction unmatched. The CDR3 covers 16 residues.